This T cell receptor (beta chain) was sequenced during a study of blood T cell repertoires in COVID-19. Study background: The cDNA or gDNA used as material had been derived from T cells, B-cell-depleted T cells, or PBMCs.

Enrolled during active infection, Seattle patients were then followed longitudinally. V lost 6 bases and J lost 1; bases outside the gene matches: 5. CDR3 length: 15 amino acids. CDR1 MNHEY and CDR2 SVGAGI come from the germline V gene. In the authors' workflow: By means of reference gene primer amplification, nucleated cell counts were estimated. The repertoire was sequenced with immunoSEQ multiplex PCR; TCRdb's copy has only in-frame clones and lacks some. V and J calls and clone size come straight from that table; D and trimming were deduced from the DNA. In the table there are 300,000 to 400,000 clones, more than 70% of which are singletons.

Material: peripheral blood. This chain links TRBV6-5 with TRBJ1-2; 10 nucleotides agree with TRBD1. The sequence came from a woman in her sixties or seventies with COVID-19, enrolled during active disease. The CDR3 loop reads CASRSDRGFNYGYTF. In nucleotides, the CDR3 is TGTGCCAGCAGATCGGACAGGGGGTTTAACTATGGCTACACCTTC.